A selection of T cell receptor beta chains follows, all from one sample in a study of patients and donors after allogeneic stem cell transplantation. TCRdb itself ran the RT-PCR reads through MiXCR, one entry per CDR3 protein. Altogether roughly 200,000 distinct CDR3 sequences are present, around 40% being singletons, with the ten largest covering roughly 11%. Sequencing used blood, either unsorted or a sorted T cell fraction (not recorded which). The receptors derive from a human donor who was either an allogeneic HSCT recipient or a stem cell or donor lymphocyte infusion donor (not recorded which). It is not recorded whose cells these are; they may come from a transplant donor. CDR3s include the opening cysteine and the closing phenylalanine or tryptophan. D genes are given only for firm matches. Not every row has a clone size; where given, it reads once, few, many or a size class.

CDR3 protein: CASSPPDYNEQFF; CDR3 DNA: TGCGCCAGCAGCCCCCCTGATTACAATGAGCAGTTCTTC; clone size: .; V gene: TRBV5-1; D gene: .; J gene: TRBJ2-1
CDR3 protein: CASSPWTETATNEKLFF; CDR3 DNA: TGTGCCAGCAGCCCTTGGACAGAAACAGCAACTAATGAAAAACTGTTTTTT; clone size: .; V gene: TRBV7-9; D gene: .; J gene: TRBJ1-4
CDR3 protein: CASSLQRELETQYF; CDR3 DNA: TGTGCCAGCAGTTTACAGAGGGAACTGGAGACCCAGTACTTC; clone size: .; V gene: TRBV28; D gene: .; J gene: TRBJ2-5
CDR3 protein: CASSLGAPNTVGEQFF; CDR3 DNA: TGCGCCAGCAGCTTGGGTGCCCCGAATACTGTCGGTGAGCAGTTCTTC; clone size: .; V gene: TRBV5-1; D gene: .; J gene: TRBJ2-1
CDR3 protein: CASLGGSWNTEAFF; CDR3 DNA: TGTGCCAGCCTGGGGGGGTCCTGGAACACTGAAGCTTTCTTT; clone size: few; V gene: TRBV6-2/TRBV6-3; D gene: .; J gene: TRBJ1-1
CDR3 protein: CASSLGAGRTDTQYF; CDR3 DNA: TGTGCCAGCAGCTTAGGTGCAGGCCGCACAGATACGCAGTATTTT; clone size: .; V gene: TRBV7-2; D gene: .; J gene: TRBJ2-3
CDR3 protein: CASSASGNYGYTF; CDR3 DNA: TGTGCCAGCAGCGCAAGCGGGAACTATGGCTACACCTTC; clone size: few; V gene: TRBV9; D gene: .; J gene: TRBJ1-2
CDR3 protein: CATSDNRGGDTEAFF; CDR3 DNA: TGTGCCACCAGTGACAATAGGGGCGGGGACACTGAAGCTTTCTTT; clone size: .; V gene: TRBV24-1; D gene: .; J gene: TRBJ1-1
CDR3 protein: CSARLRAWGYTF; CDR3 DNA: TGCAGTGCTAGACTTCGGGCCTGGGGCTACACCTTC; clone size: .; V gene: TRBV20-1; D gene: .; J gene: TRBJ1-2
CDR3 protein: CSVEGQGGSKNIQYF; CDR3 DNA: TGCAGCGTTGAGGGACAAGGGGGATCCAAAAACATTCAGTACTTC; clone size: .; V gene: TRBV29-1; D gene: .; J gene: TRBJ2-4